Listed here are 19 T cell receptor beta chains from one sample, sequenced in a study of blood T cell repertoires in COVID-19. Method: immunoSEQ multiplex PCR; TCRdb's copy keeps in-frame clones and lacks some. The sample lists some 490,000 clones, 80% to 90% occurring once. The sequencing sample was made of peripheral blood. Receptors were obtained from a human donor in a cohort sampled during active COVID-19.

This chain links TRBV5-1 with TRBJ1-1; D is undetermined. Germline CDR1 reads SGHRS; CDR2 reads YFSETQ. The CDR3 is 17 residues long. V shed 1 base and J shed 1 base, with 17 bases lying between them. Here the CDR3 DNA reads TGCGCCAGCAGCTTGTATTTTAGGGAGGCGACGAACACTGAAGCTTTCTTT. Translated, it gives CASSLYFREATNTEAFF.

The V gene is TRBV6-1, the J gene TRBJ1-5; possible D gene TRBD1, 6 bases. The CDR3 sequence is 16 residues long. The V gene lost 2 bases and the J gene lost 1 base, with 12 bases spanning the gap. The germline CDR1 and CDR2 sequences are MNHNS and SASEGT. The CDR3 spells CASSENGQISNQPQHF. CDR3 bases: TGTGCCAGCAGTGAAAATGGACAGATCAGCAATCAGCCCCAGCATTTT.

The sample holds a few counts of this clone. V is TRBV7-9 and J is TRBJ2-5, with TRBD1 matching over 8 bases. The germline V gene encodes CDR1 SEHNR and CDR2 FQNEAQ (reference sequence). V shed 6 bases and J 0 bases; nucleotides not matched to a gene: 12. The CDR3 covers 17 residues. The CDR3 bases are TGTGCCAGCAGTCGATGGGACAGGACCGCTTACCAAGAGACCCAGTACTTC. Its translation: CASSRWDRTAYQETQYF. Using reference TRBV7-9 and TRBJ2-5 for the parts outside the CDR3, the full variable domain is DTGVSQNPRHKITKRGQNVTFRCDPISEHNRLYWYRQTLGQGPEFLTYFQNEAQLEKSRLLSDRFSAERPKGSFSTLEIQRTEQGDSAMYLCASSRWDRTAYQETQYFGPGTRLLVL.

The V and J genes are TRBV30 and TRBJ1-1; D remains ambiguous. The CDR3 length is 13 residues. The germline CDR1 and CDR2 sequences are GTSNPN and SVGIG (reference sequence). Trimming left V 3 bases short and J 2 bases short, with 10 bases between. Here the CDR3 reads CAWRPTLNTEAFF. CDR3 bases: TGTGCCTGGAGGCCCACACTAAACACTGAAGCTTTCTTT.

The genes are TRBV7-9 and TRBJ2-7; possibly TRBD2 for D (5 bases). This CDR3 spans 12 amino acids. V was trimmed by 1 base and J by 5 bases, leaving 6 bases between them. From germline, CDR1 is SEHNR and CDR2 FQNEAQ (reference sequence). CDR3 amino acids: CASSLVGDEQYF. CDR3 coding DNA: TGTGCCAGCAGCTTAGTGGGAGACGAGCAGTACTTC.

The V and J genes are TRBV7-9 and TRBJ1-3; 8 nucleotides align to TRBD1. Germline loops: CDR1 SEHNR, CDR2 FQNEAQ (reference sequence). V lost 3 bases and J lost 3; bases outside the gene matches: 10. This CDR3 comprises 17 residues. As DNA, the CDR3 is TGTGCCAGCAGCTTCGCACACCAGGGGGCATTTGGAAACACCATATATTTT. Amino acid sequence: CASSFAHQGAFGNTIYF. Based on the CDR3 plus reference TRBV7-9 and TRBJ1-3, the full variable domain is DTGVSQNPRHKITKRGQNVTFRCDPISEHNRLYWYRQTLGQGPEFLTYFQNEAQLEKSRLLSDRFSAERPKGSFSTLEIQRTEQGDSAMYLCASSFAHQGAFGNTIYFGEGSWLTVV.

The V and J genes are TRBV2 and TRBJ1-5; TRBD1 matches 9 bases. The junction had 7 bases not matched to a gene; V was cut back by 5 bases and J by 8 bases. The germline CDR1 and CDR2 sequences are SNHLY and FYNNEI. The CDR3 sequence is 14 residues long. The CDR3 spells CASSTDRGVEPQHF. The CDR3 DNA sequence: TGTGCCAGCAGTACGGACAGGGGAGTAGAGCCCCAGCATTTT.

On this clone itself: The sample contains more than one DNA sequence encoding this CDR3. In DNA, the CDR3 is TGTGCCAGCAGCTTGGGACTAGCGGGAGCGGCAGATACGCAGTATTTT. Protein: CASSLGLAGAADTQYF. This chain uses TRBV7-3 with TRBJ2-3; 14 nucleotides align to TRBD2. The CDR3 length is 16 residues. Germline loops: CDR1 SGHTA, CDR2 FQGTGA. The V and J ends lost 3 bases and 4 bases, in that order; junction bases with no gene match: 3.

The rearrangement links TRBV23-1 to TRBJ2-5; 12 bases line up with TRBD1. TRBV23-1 is given ORF status, its function remaining uncertain. The CDR3 sequence is 16 residues long. The CDR3, as DNA: TGCGCACCTTCGAGGGACGGGACAGGGGGCTGGGAGACCCAGTACTTC. Its translation is CAPSRDGTGGWETQYF.

The rearrangement uses TRBV19 and TRBJ1-1; 7 bases align to TRBD1. The J segment lost 11 bases and the V segment lost 3 bases, leaving 15 bases of the junction unmatched. CDR1 LNHDA and CDR2 SQIVND come from the germline V gene (reference sequence). The CDR3 has 15 amino acids. CDR3 nucleotides: TGTGCCAGTAGTATGCGGGACAGAATTTCTTGGGGGGCTTTCTTT. Protein: CASSMRDRISWGAFF. Combining the CDR3 with reference TRBV19 and TRBJ1-1 gives the whole variable domain DGGITQSPKYLFRKEGQNVTLSCEQNLNHDAMYWYRQDPGQGLRLIYYSQIVNDFQKGDIAEGYSVSREKKESFPLTVTSAQKNPTAFYLCASSMRDRISWGAFFGQGTRLTVV.

The gene calls are TRBV30 and TRBJ1-4; no clear D gene. The V and J ends lost 2 bases and 0 bases respectively, with 10 bases between them. CDR3 length: 15 amino acids. Germline values: CDR1 GTSNPN, CDR2 SVGIG (reference sequence). The CDR3 region has the DNA TGTGCCTGGAGTCTCGGGAGAGCAACTAATGAAAAACTGTTTTTT. It translates to CAWSLGRATNEKLFF.

The chain links TRBV7-2 to TRBJ2-2, with D possibly matching TRBD2 (5 bases). V was shortened by 1 base and J by 8 bases, with 8 bases between the two germline ends. Germline V CDR1 and CDR2: SGHTA, FQGNSA. The CDR3 has 13 residues. CDR3 DNA: TGTGCCAGCAGCTTAGGTAGAGGGGGGGAGCTGTTTTTT. As protein: CASSLGRGGELFF.

V and J are TRBV7-3 and TRBJ1-1; D unresolved. The CDR3 contains 13 residues. Germline CDR1 and CDR2: SGHTA and FQGTGA. Trimming pared 8 bases from V and 0 bases from J, leaving 10 bases between. The DNA of the CDR3 is TGTGCCAGCTTGCGGGCGATGAACACTGAAGCTTTCTTT. Translated: CASLRAMNTEAFF.

In its sample, this clone was seen once. This sequence joins TRBV19 and TRBJ2-5; 8 bases map to TRBD1. The germline gives CDR1 LNHDA, CDR2 SQIVND (reference sequence). This CDR3 comprises 16 residues. V lost 4 bases and J lost 7; bases outside the gene matches: 14. CDR3 loop: CASSTLRQGPKGTQYF. The CDR3 DNA sequence: TGTGCCAGTAGTACTCTAAGACAGGGGCCCAAGGGGACCCAGTACTTC.

A single count supports this clone. The chain has TRBV27 and TRBJ1-6; 9 nucleotides match TRBD1. V was pared by 5 bases and J by 9 bases, with 5 bases of the junction left unmatched. Germline lookup yields CDR1 MNHEY and CDR2 SMNVEV (reference sequence). The CDR3 has 14 amino acids. The CDR3 DNA is TGTGCCAGCAGTCCTCGGGACAGGGCTTCACCCCTCCACTTT. Its protein product is CASSPRDRASPLHF.

The gene calls are TRBV6-2 or TRBV6-3 and TRBJ1-2, with 8 bases that match TRBD1. From germline, CDR1 is MNHEY and CDR2 SVGEGT. The CDR3 covers 15 residues. J gave up 5 bases and V 4 bases, and 9 bases lay outside the gene matches. The CDR3 protein is CASSSLPGGGYGYTF. The CDR3 DNA is TGTGCCAGCAGTTCGCTACCAGGGGGCGGGTATGGCTACACCTTC.

The sample holds a few counts of this clone. The chain joins TRBV5-6 to TRBJ2-7; 7 bases match TRBD1. Germline V lookup: CDR1 SGHDT, CDR2 YYEEEE. This CDR3 is 14 amino acids long. V gave up 0 bases and J gave up 3 bases; unmatched junction bases: 3. CDR3 sequence (DNA): TGTGCCAGCAGCTTGGGAGGGGGCTTCTACGAGCAGTACTTC. Translation: CASSLGGGFYEQYF.

This clone was observed a single time. V is TRBV28 and J is TRBJ2-2; TRBD2 aligns across 9 bases. The germline V gene encodes CDR1 MDHEN and CDR2 SYDVKM. Trimming cost V 8 bases and J 5 bases; bases outside gene matches: 24. The CDR3 totals 20 residues. CDR3 bases: TGTGCCAGCGCAGGCACCCCAGGATGGGGAGCGGGAGGTGGAACCGGGGAGCTGTTTTTT. It specifies CASAGTPGWGAGGGTGELFF.

The chain joins TRBV19 to TRBJ1-3; D is perhaps TRBD1 (6 bases). The V gene's germline CDR1 is LNHDA and CDR2 SQIVND (reference sequence). This CDR3 has 14 residues. V was cut by 5 bases and J by 4 bases, with 12 bases left in between. DNA of the CDR3: TGTGCCAGTAGTCTCGGGACATCAGGAAACACCATATATTTT. Protein: CASSLGTSGNTIYF.